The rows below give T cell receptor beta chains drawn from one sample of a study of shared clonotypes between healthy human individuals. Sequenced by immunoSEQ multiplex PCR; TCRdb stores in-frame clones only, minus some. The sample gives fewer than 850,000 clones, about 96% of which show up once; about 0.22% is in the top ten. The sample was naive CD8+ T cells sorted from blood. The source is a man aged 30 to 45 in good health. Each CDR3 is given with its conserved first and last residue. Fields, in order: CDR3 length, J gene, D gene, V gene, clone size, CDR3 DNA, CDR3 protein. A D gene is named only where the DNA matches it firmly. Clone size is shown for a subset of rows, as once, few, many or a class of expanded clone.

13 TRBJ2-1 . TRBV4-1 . TGCGCCAGCAGCCAAGCTTCCCACAATGAGCAGTTCTTC CASSQASHNEQFF
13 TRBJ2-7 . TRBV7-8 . TGTGCCAGCAGACCAGGGTCCTCCTACGAGCAGTACTTC CASRPGSSYEQYF
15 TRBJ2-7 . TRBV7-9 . TGTGCCAGCAGCTTTGCCTGGGACACTACCTACGAGCAGTACTTC CASSFAWDTTYEQYF
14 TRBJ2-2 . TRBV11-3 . TGTGCCAGCAGTTTACCCGGACTTACCGGGGAGCTGTTTTTT CASSLPGLTGELFF
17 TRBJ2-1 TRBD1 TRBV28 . TGTGCCAGCACCTACCCAAGGACAGGGGCTGGGTTCAATGAGCAGTTCTTC CASTYPRTGAGFNEQFF
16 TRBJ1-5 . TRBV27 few TGTGCCAGCAGTTTATCCCCGCCTCAGGGGAATCAGCCCCAGCATTTT CASSLSPPQGNQPQHF
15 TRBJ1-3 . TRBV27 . TGTGCCAGCAGTCCTCAAGCGAACTCTGGAAACACCATATATTTT CASSPQANSGNTIYF
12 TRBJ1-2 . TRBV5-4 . TGTGCCTGGACAGCAATCGACTATGGCTACACCTTC CAWTAIDYGYTF
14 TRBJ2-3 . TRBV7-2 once TGTGCCAGCAGCCGTACAGGGAGCACAGATACGCAGTATTTT CASSRTGSTDTQYF
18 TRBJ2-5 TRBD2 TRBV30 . TGTGCCTGGAACCCCGGGGCTCTAGCGGGAGGGTCCCAAGAGACCCAGTACTTC CAWNPGALAGGSQETQYF
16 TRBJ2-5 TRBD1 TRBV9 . TGTGCCAGCAGCGGAGTGGGACAGGGAGGCCAAGAGACCCAGTACTTC CASSGVGQGGQETQYF
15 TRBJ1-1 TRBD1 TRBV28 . TGTGCCACCCGGGACAGGGGGTTTAAGAACACTGAAGCTTTCTTT CATRDRGFKNTEAFF
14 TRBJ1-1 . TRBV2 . TGTGCCAGCAGTAGCCGACTCGATCTCACTGAAGCTTTCTTT CASSSRLDLTEAFF
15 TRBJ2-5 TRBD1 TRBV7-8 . TGTGCCAGCACCCGCGGGCAGGGGGCTCGAGAGACCCAGTACTTC CASTRGQGARETQYF
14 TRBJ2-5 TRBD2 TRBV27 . TGTGCCAGCAGTCCCAGCGGGGGAGGGGAGACCCAGTACTTC CASSPSGGGETQYF
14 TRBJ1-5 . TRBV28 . TGTGCCAGCAGTTTATTGGCAGCGAATCAGCCCCAGCATTTT CASSLLAANQPQHF
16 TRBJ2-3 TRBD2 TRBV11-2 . TGTGCCAGCAGCTCTTTGGAGCGGGAGTACACAGATACGCAGTATTTT CASSSLEREYTDTQYF
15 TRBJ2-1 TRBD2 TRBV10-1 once TGCGCCAGCAGTGAGGATAGCGGGACGTACAATGAGCAGTTCTTC CASSEDSGTYNEQFF
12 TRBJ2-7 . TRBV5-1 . TGCGCCAGCGCGCTGGTAGGGAACGAGCAGTACTTC CASALVGNEQYF
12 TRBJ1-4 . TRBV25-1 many TGTGCCAGCTCTTATTTAGGTGAAAAACTGTTTTTT CASSYLGEKLFF
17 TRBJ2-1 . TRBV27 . TGTGCCAGCAGTATACGGACAGCTCCATTAGGACACAATGAGCAGTTCTTC CASSIRTAPLGHNEQFF
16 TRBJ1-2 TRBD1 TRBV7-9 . TGTGCCAGCAGCTTAGGTGGGACGGGACAGGTTCGGGGCTACACCTTC CASSLGGTGQVRGYTF
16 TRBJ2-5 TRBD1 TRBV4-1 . TGCGCCAGCAGCCACCCAGGACAGGGGGAACGAGAGACCCAGTACTTC CASSHPGQGERETQYF
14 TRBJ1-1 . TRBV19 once TGTGCCAGTAGTATGCAGGGCCTTGCCACTGAAGCTTTCTTT CASSMQGLATEAFF
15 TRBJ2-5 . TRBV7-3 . TGTGCCAGCAGCTTAAACTGGGGACAACAAGAGACCCAGTACTTC CASSLNWGQQETQYF
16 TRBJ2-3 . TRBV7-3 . TGTGCCAGCAGCTTAAGCTCCGCGGACGCCACAGATACGCAGTATTTT CASSLSSADATDTQYF
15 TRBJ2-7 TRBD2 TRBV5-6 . TGTGCCAGCAGGAGGTCGACTAGCGACCCCTACGAGCAGTACTTC CASRRSTSDPYEQYF